The 14 T cell receptor beta chains below come from one sample, sequenced in a study of blood T cell repertoires in COVID-19. Method: immunoSEQ multiplex PCR; TCRdb's copy keeps in-frame clones and lacks some. The sample shows about 150,000 clones, approximately 84% of them seen only once. The material sequenced was peripheral blood. These TCRs come from a woman over 75 with COVID-19, enrolled during active disease.

The CDR3 bases are TGTGCCAGCTCAGGGAAAACTAGCACAGATACGCAGTATTTT. It yields the protein CASSGKTSTDTQYF. The V and J genes are TRBV27 and TRBJ2-3; tentatively, D is TRBD1 (5 bases). The germline V gene encodes CDR1 MNHEY and CDR2 SMNVEV (reference sequence). Trimming left V 8 bases short and J 0 bases short, with 12 bases between. The CDR3 loop spans 14 amino acids.

The chain employs TRBV3-1 (or the pseudogene TRBV3-2) and TRBJ2-7; 8 bases map to TRBD1. Germline V gene lookup returns CDR1 LGHDT and CDR2 YNNKEL (reference sequence). CDR3 size: 14 residues. Trimming removed 4 bases from V and 5 bases from J; junction bases left unmatched: 7. The CDR3 loop reads CASSPGGPGDEQYF. Here the CDR3 DNA reads TGTGCCAGCAGCCCAGGGGGCCCTGGGGACGAGCAGTACTTC.

CDR3 nucleotides: TGCGCCAGCAGCCAAGATCGAGGACAGGGGTACTATGGCTACACCTTC. Translation gives CASSQDRGQGYYGYTF. The chain is built from TRBV4-3 and TRBJ1-2; 9 bases agree with TRBD1. The germline V gene encodes CDR1 LGHNA and CDR2 YSLEER. This CDR3 has 16 amino acids. The junction had 5 bases not matched to a gene; V was cut back by 0 bases and J by 3 bases.

The chain links TRBV28 to TRBJ1-3; possibly TRBD1 for D (5 bases). V was clipped by 3 bases and J by 0 bases, with 12 bases between them. Germline CDR1 reads MDHEN; CDR2 reads SYDVKM. This CDR3 is 16 amino acids long. The DNA of the CDR3 is TGTGCCAGCAGTTTCCTCGACAGCGCCTCTGGAAACACCATATATTTT. It translates to CASSFLDSASGNTIYF.

The CDR3 DNA follows: TGTGCCACTCGAATGCCGGGACAGGGGGCTCAGCCCCAGCATTTT. Translation gives CATRMPGQGAQPQHF. The chain recombines TRBV19 with TRBJ1-5; 12 positions match TRBD1. The ends lost 10 bases at V and 6 bases at J; junction bases unmatched: 10. Germline CDR1 is LNHDA and CDR2 is SQIVND (reference sequence). CDR3 size: 15 residues.

The chain has TRBV30 and TRBJ1-2; 9 bases map to TRBD1. The V segment lost 2 bases and the J segment 4 bases; nucleotides outside the gene matches: 5. Germline-derived CDR1 and CDR2 are GTSNPN and SVGIG (reference sequence). This CDR3 has 14 amino acids. CDR3 sequence (DNA): TGTGCCTGGAGTACAACAGGGGGCGGCTATGGCTACACCTTC. This gives the protein CAWSTTGGGYGYTF.

The rearrangement joins TRBV28 to TRBJ2-5; 8 positions match TRBD1. V shed 5 bases and J 2 bases; nucleotides not matched to a gene: 7. Looked up from germline, CDR1 is MDHEN and CDR2 is SYDVKM. The length of the CDR3 is 15 residues. CDR3 residues: CASSGRQGIQETQYF. The CDR3 bases are TGTGCCAGCAGTGGGAGACAGGGGATACAAGAGACCCAGTACTTC.

The chain has TRBV24-1 and TRBJ1-3; no firm D call. Germline assignment: CDR1 KGHDR and CDR2 SFDVKD. The CDR3 is 15 amino acids. V was pared by 2 bases and J by 5 bases, with 12 bases between. This chain's CDR3 is CATSDSMSRRNTIYF. Written as DNA, the CDR3 is TGTGCCACCAGTGATTCAATGTCGCGTCGAAACACCATATATTTT.

This rearrangement joins TRBV7-8 to TRBJ2-7, with 7 bases aligning to TRBD2. Trimming cost V 5 bases and J 0 bases; bases outside gene matches: 10. The CDR3 length is 16 residues. In germline, CDR1 is SGHVS, CDR2 FQNEAQ. The CDR3 protein is CASSPLAGGDSYEQYF. Written as DNA, the CDR3 is TGTGCCAGCAGCCCTTTAGCGGGCGGTGACTCCTACGAGCAGTACTTC.

The chain is built from TRBV27 and TRBJ2-7; the match to TRBD1 covers 11 bases. V dropped 5 bases and J dropped 3; count of bases not matched to a gene: 3. The germline V gene has CDR1 MNHEY and CDR2 SMNVEV (reference sequence). This CDR3 is 14 amino acids long. The CDR3 spells CASSTGTGGYEQYF. DNA of the CDR3: TGTGCCAGCAGTACCGGGACAGGGGGCTACGAGCAGTACTTC.

This clone was picked up one time. This sequence joins TRBV2 and TRBJ2-5, with 8 bases fitting TRBD1. The germline CDR1 and CDR2 sequences are SNHLY and FYNNEI. V was pared by 6 bases and J by 1 base, with 7 bases of the junction left unmatched. This CDR3 has 15 amino acids. The CDR3 nucleotides are TGTGCCAGCAGGGCCGACAGGGGCCGCCAAGAGACCCAGTACTTC. The encoded protein is CASRADRGRQETQYF.

The CDR3 protein is CASSLGTRGTYEQYF. CDR3 sequence (DNA): TGTGCCAGCAGCCTCGGGACAAGGGGAACCTACGAGCAGTACTTC. The rearrangement uses TRBV4-2 and TRBJ2-7; a possible D gene is TRBD1 (6 bases). The CDR3 extends over 15 amino acids. The V gene lost 4 bases and the J gene lost 2 bases, with 15 bases spanning the gap. Germline lookup yields CDR1 LGHNA and CDR2 YNFKEQ.

This chain links TRBV29-1 with TRBJ1-5; 9 bases are a match to TRBD1. V lost 6 bases, J lost 6 bases, and 6 bases stayed unmatched. Per germline, CDR1 SQVTM and CDR2 ANQGSEA. The CDR3 has 13 residues. The chain's CDR3 is CSVLGQGGQPQHF. In DNA form, the CDR3 reads TGCAGCGTATTGGGACAGGGAGGTCAGCCCCAGCATTTT.

The V call is TRBV5-6, the J call TRBJ2-5; 8 bases map to TRBD1. V shed 0 bases, J shed 5 bases, and the junction held 15 bases outside the gene matches. This CDR3 has 18 amino acids. Germline V gene sequence: CDR1 SGHDT, CDR2 YYEEEE. The chain's CDR3 is CASSLGPGGQYLRETQYF. The CDR3 DNA follows: TGTGCCAGCAGCTTGGGCCCAGGGGGCCAGTACCTAAGGGAGACCCAGTACTTC.